This is a list of T cell receptor beta chains from one sample in a study of identical twins. TCRdb redid the calling of the 5' RACE reads with MiXCR, one entry per CDR3 protein. The sample consists of around 1.7 million distinct CDR3 sequences, around 29% of them appearing once. The material sequenced was cord blood. These receptors came from a newborn girl in good health. CDR3s include the opening cysteine and the closing phenylalanine or tryptophan. A D gene is named only where the DNA matches it firmly. Some rows mark clone size as missing; the rest say once, few, many or name a class of expanded clone.

D gene	V gene	J gene	clone size	CDR3 DNA	CDR3 protein
TRBD2	TRBV6-5	TRBJ2-2	NA	TGTGCCAGCAGCTTACTACTAGCGGGGGAGCTGTTTTTT	CASSLLLAGELFF
TRBD1	TRBV6-6	TRBJ2-3	NA	TGTGCCAGCAGGTCGGACAGGGGGTACGATACGCAGTATTTT	CASRSDRGYDTQYF
NA	TRBV15	TRBJ1-5	NA	TGTGCCACCAGCAGAGATATGGGGGGCTATCAGCCCCAGCATTTT	CATSRDMGGYQPQHF
TRBD2	TRBV7-2	TRBJ2-1	NA	TGTGCCAGCAGCTTAGCGCCTCCGTCGGGACTAGCGGGCAACTCCTACAATGAGCAGTTCTTC	CASSLAPPSGLAGNSYNEQFF
TRBD1	TRBV7-9	TRBJ2-3	NA	TGTGCCAGCAGAATACAGGGGGCGACAGATACGCAGTATTTT	CASRIQGATDTQYF
NA	TRBV2	TRBJ2-7	NA	TGTGCCAGCATTAATTTTGGGAGGATGGTATACGAGCAGTACTTC	CASINFGRMVYEQYF
TRBD2	TRBV18	TRBJ2-7	few	TGTGCCAGCTCACCCTTACGGACTAGCGGGGTCACCTACGAGCAGTACTTC	CASSPLRTSGVTYEQYF
NA	TRBV7-9	TRBJ1-6	NA	TGTGCCAGCAGCTTCCTAACAGGGAATTCACCCCCCCACTTT	CASSFLTGNSPPHF
TRBD1	TRBV27	TRBJ1-6	few	TGTGCCAGCAGTTGGTTCGGACAGGGTCGTAATTCACCCCTCCACTTT	CASSWFGQGRNSPLHF
TRBD1	TRBV6-1	TRBJ2-3	many	TGTGCCAGCAGGGACAGGGACACAGATACGCAGTATTTT	CASRDRDTDTQYF
TRBD2	TRBV29-1	TRBJ2-3	NA	TGCAGCGTTGCGGTAAGGCTAGCGGGTAGGGGCACAGATACGCAGTATTTT	CSVAVRLAGRGTDTQYF
NA	TRBV7-6	TRBJ2-7	many	TGTGCCAGCAGCTTAGCGACAGGCCCCTACGAGCAGTACTTC	CASSLATGPYEQYF
NA	TRBV7-6	TRBJ2-1	few	TGTGCCAGCAGCTTAGTTCCCTCAGAGACCCAGTTCTTC	CASSLVPSETQFF
NA	TRBV2	TRBJ2-1	once	TGTGCCAGCAGGGAGGACGGGGGAGACTACAATGAGCAGTTCTTC	CASREDGGDYNEQFF
TRBD1	TRBV7-2	TRBJ1-2	NA	TGTGCCAGCAGCTACCGACAGGGAAGGTCTAACTATGGCTACACCTTC	CASSYRQGRSNYGYTF
NA	TRBV6-5	TRBJ2-1	NA	TGTGCCAGCACCCAAGGGATCTACAATGAGCAGTTCTTC	CASTQGIYNEQFF
NA	TRBV5-6	TRBJ2-3	few	TGTGCCAGCAGCCTTCCCACTGGCTGGGCAGGCACAGATACGCAGTATTTT	CASSLPTGWAGTDTQYF
NA	TRBV29-1	TRBJ2-3	many	TGCAGCGTTGAAGGCGGAACAGATACGCAGTATTTT	CSVEGGTDTQYF
TRBD2	TRBV6-6	TRBJ2-3	few	TGTGCCAGCAGCCCTGTCGCGGGAGTGGGTTCAGATACGCAGTATTTT	CASSPVAGVGSDTQYF
TRBD2	TRBV27	TRBJ2-3	NA	TGTGCCAGCACACGGACTAGCGGGAGGTATACGCAGTATTTT	CASTRTSGRYTQYF
NA	TRBV20-1	TRBJ2-3	few	TGCAGTGCTCGACCGGGAGTCGGGGGGCATACGCAGTATTTT	CSARPGVGGHTQYF
NA	TRBV10-3	TRBJ1-1	NA	TGTGCCATCAGGAGCGGGGCGAGCCTGAACACTGAAGCTTTCTTT	CAIRSGASLNTEAFF
TRBD2	TRBV18	TRBJ2-7	NA	TGTGCCAGCTCACGACTAGCGGGAGGGCCTAATATCTCCTACGAGCAGTACTTC	CASSRLAGGPNISYEQYF
TRBD1	TRBV2	TRBJ2-7	few	TGTGCCAGCAGTCCGGACAGGGGGTGGGAGCAGTACTTC	CASSPDRGWEQYF
TRBD2	TRBV10-1	TRBJ2-7	few	TGCGCCAGCGGGACTAACTCCTACGAGCAGTACTTC	CASGTNSYEQYF
NA	TRBV24-1	TRBJ1-2	many	TGTGCCACCAGTGATGCCCGGGGGTCTAACTATGGCTACACCTTC	CATSDARGSNYGYTF
TRBD1	TRBV10-2	TRBJ2-4	few	TGCGCCAGCAGTGAGGGCTACTTCGATGGGGACAGGGGCGAATCGAAGTACTTC	CASSEGYFDGDRGESKYF
NA	TRBV3-1	TRBJ2-1	NA	TGTGCCAGCAACCAGAGTAATGAGCAGTTCTTC	CASNQSNEQFF
NA	TRBV2	TRBJ1-2	many	TGTGCCAGCGTTTTGGGGAACTATGGCTACACCTTC	CASVLGNYGYTF
NA	TRBV29-1	TRBJ2-3	few	TGCAGCGTTGAGGGGGCGGTGGGCACAGATACGCAGTATTTT	CSVEGAVGTDTQYF
NA	TRBV6-6	TRBJ2-4	few	TGTGCCAGCAGCCCCAACAGGTTGGAGAAAAACATTCAGTACTTC	CASSPNRLEKNIQYF
NA	TRBV6-1	TRBJ1-5	NA	TGTGCCAGCAGTCGGGGCCCACAAACCTATAGCAATCAGCCCCAGCATTTT	CASSRGPQTYSNQPQHF
TRBD1	TRBV7-9	TRBJ2-7	few	TGTGCCAGCAGCCCGACCGGGACAGTCTCCTACAATGAGCAGTACTTC	CASSPTGTVSYNEQYF
TRBD1	TRBV5-1	TRBJ2-7	NA	TGCGCCAGCAGCTTGGGGCTCCTAGACAGGGCCGAGCAGTACTTC	CASSLGLLDRAEQYF
NA	TRBV7-9	TRBJ2-1	NA	TGTGCCAGCAGCCCAGGGTCGCATGAGCAGTTCTTC	CASSPGSHEQFF
NA	TRBV2	TRBJ2-3	NA	TGTGCCAGCAGATACCAGGGGTTGGCAGATACGCAGTATTTT	CASRYQGLADTQYF
NA	TRBV6-1	TRBJ2-7	few	TGTGCCAGCAGTAGACACCTTTCCTACGAGCAGTACTTC	CASSRHLSYEQYF
TRBD2	TRBV27	TRBJ2-1	many	TGTGCCAGCAGTCCATCCGGGACTAGCGGCTACAATGAGCAGTTCTTC	CASSPSGTSGYNEQFF
TRBD2	TRBV7-2	TRBJ2-7	NA	TGTGCCAGCAGCTTTAGCGGGGGCAACAACAATGAGCAGTACTTC	CASSFSGGNNNEQYF
NA	TRBV20-1	TRBJ2-7	NA	TGCAGTGCTAAGAATCGGACGGACTACGAGCAGTACTTC	CSAKNRTDYEQYF
NA	TRBV10-3	TRBJ2-3	NA	TGTGCCATCAGTGAGTCGATATCCAGCTACACAGATACGCAGTATTTT	CAISESISSYTDTQYF
NA	TRBV28	TRBJ1-2	few	TGTGCCAGCAGTTTCCTCAGGGGAGACTATGGCTACACCTTC	CASSFLRGDYGYTF
NA	TRBV5-1	TRBJ2-3	NA	TGCGCCAGCAGCTTGGCCGAGTTTAGGGCAGGGTGGACAGATACGCAGTATTTT	CASSLAEFRAGWTDTQYF